The clone carrying this T cell receptor beta chain appeared a few times. The antigen is undetermined. These data originate in a study of T-cell memory formation after mild COVID-19. CDR1 and CDR2 (germline): SGHRS, YFSETQ. This CDR3 is built from 15 residues. V lost 3 bases and J lost 3; bases outside the gene matches: 7. 5'RACE primed from the constant segment yielded TCR alpha and TCR beta cDNA libraries bearing sample barcodes and UMIs. TCRdb processed the 5' RACE reads anew with MiXCR; each CDR3 protein has one entry. The repertoire holds roughly 280,000 distinct CDR3 sequences, with roughly 16% as singletons. Study-wide points: Day 15 to 85 contractors were CD4/CD8 balanced; later expanders leaned CD4+. There was no confirmation that second-wave clones peaking on day 37 were SARS-CoV-2 specific. Clones which contracted sat mainly in CM and EM if CD4+, and in EMRA if CD8+.

The source of this sequence is a man younger than 35 who had mild COVID-19 (a few samples of this study predate the infection). Cell type and time point are not known. J is TRBJ1-2 and V is TRBV5-1; 8 bases match TRBD1. Sequenced material: PBMCs or a T cell subset sorted from them (not recorded which). The CDR3 DNA is TGCGCCAGCAGCTCAGACAGGGGCCTAGACTATGGCTACACCTTC. Its protein is CASSSDRGLDYGYTF. Drawing the rest from reference TRBV5-1 and TRBJ1-2, the complete variable domain is KAGVTQTPRYLIKTRGQQVTLSCSPISGHRSVSWYQQTPGQGLQFLFEYFSETQRNKGNFPGRFSGRQFSNSRSEMNVSTLELGDSALYLCASSSDRGLDYGYTFGSGTRLTVV.